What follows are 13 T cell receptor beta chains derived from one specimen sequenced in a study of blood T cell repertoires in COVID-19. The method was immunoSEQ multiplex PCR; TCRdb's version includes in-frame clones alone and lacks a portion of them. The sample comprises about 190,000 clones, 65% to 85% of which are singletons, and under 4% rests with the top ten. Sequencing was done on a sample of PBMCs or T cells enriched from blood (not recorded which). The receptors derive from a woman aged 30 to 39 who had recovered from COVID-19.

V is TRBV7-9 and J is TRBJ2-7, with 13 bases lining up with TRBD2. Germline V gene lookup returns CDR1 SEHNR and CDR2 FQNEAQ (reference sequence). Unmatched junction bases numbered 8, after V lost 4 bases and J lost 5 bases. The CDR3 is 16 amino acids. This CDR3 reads CASSSARLAGGHEQYF. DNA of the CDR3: TGTGCCAGCAGCTCGGCCCGACTAGCGGGAGGCCACGAGCAGTACTTC.

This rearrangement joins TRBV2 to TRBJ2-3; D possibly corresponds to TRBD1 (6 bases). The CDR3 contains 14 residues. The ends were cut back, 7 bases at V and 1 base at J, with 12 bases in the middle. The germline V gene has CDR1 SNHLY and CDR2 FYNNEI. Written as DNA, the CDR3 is TGTGCCAGCAATCGGGCAGGGGGCACAGATACGCAGTATTTT. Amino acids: CASNRAGGTDTQYF.

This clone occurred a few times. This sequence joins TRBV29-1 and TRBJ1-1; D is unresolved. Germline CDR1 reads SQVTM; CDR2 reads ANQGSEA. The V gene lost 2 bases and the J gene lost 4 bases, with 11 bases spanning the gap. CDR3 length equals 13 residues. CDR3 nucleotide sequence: TGCAGCGTTGAACCCCGGCGGGGCACTGAAGCTTTCTTT. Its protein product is CSVEPRRGTEAFF. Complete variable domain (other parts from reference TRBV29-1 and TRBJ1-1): SAVISQKPSRDICQRGTSLTIQCQVDSQVTMMFWYRQQPGQSLTLIATANQGSEATYESGFVIDKFPISRPNLTFSTLTVSNMSPEDSSIYLCSVEPRRGTEAFFGQGTRLTVV.

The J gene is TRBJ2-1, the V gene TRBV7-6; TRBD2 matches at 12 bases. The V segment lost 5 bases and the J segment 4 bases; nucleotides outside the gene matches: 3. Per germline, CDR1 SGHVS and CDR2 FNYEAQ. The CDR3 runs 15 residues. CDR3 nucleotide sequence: TGTGCCAGCAGCCAAGGACTAGCGGGGTACAATGAGCAGTTCTTC. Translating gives CASSQGLAGYNEQFF.

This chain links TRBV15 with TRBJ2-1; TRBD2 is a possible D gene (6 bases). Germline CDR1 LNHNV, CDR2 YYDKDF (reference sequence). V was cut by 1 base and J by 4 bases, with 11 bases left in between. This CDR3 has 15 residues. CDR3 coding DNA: TGTGCCACCAGCAGAGGAGGGACTTCTTACAATGAGCAGTTCTTC. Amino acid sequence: CATSRGGTSYNEQFF.

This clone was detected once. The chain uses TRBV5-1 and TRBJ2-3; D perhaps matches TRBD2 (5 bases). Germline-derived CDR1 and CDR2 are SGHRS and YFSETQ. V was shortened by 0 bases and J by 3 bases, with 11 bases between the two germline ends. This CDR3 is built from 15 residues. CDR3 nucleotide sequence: TGCGCCAGCAGCTTGGGCCTAGCACCTACAGATACGCAGTATTTT. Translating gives CASSLGLAPTDTQYF.

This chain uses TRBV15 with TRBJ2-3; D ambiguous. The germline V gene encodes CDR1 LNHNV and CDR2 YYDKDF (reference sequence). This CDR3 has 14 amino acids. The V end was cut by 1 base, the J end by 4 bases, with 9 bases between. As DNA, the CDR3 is TGTGCCACCAGCAGAGGTCTAGAATCAGATACGCAGTATTTT. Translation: CATSRGLESDTQYF.

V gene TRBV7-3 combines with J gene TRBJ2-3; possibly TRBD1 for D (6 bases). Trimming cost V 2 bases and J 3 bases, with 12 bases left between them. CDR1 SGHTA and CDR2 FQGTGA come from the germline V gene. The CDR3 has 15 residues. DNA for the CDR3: TGTGCCAGCAGCTTAGAAGGGGGAAGGACAGATACGCAGTATTTT. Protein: CASSLEGGRTDTQYF.

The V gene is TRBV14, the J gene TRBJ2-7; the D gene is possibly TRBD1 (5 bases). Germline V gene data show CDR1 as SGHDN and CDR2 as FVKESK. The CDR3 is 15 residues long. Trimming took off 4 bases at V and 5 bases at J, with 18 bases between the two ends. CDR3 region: CASSLPQGSPHEQYV. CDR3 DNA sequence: TGTGCCAGCAGCCTGCCCCAGGGTTCTCCCCACGAGCAGTACGTC.

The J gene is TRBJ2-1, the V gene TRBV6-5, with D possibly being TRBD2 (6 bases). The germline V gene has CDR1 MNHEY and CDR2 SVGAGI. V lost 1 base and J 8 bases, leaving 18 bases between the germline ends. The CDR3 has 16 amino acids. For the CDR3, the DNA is TGTGCCAGCAGTTACTTTCAGTTCGGGAGTGTTGATGAGCAGTTCTTC. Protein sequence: CASSYFQFGSVDEQFF.

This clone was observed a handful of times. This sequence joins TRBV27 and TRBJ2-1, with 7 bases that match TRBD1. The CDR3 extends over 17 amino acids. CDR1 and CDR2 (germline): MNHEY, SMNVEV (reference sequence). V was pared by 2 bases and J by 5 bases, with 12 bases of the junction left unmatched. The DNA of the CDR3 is TGTGCCAGCAGTTTAGGGAGACTTTCGGGACAGAACAATGAGCAGTTCTTC. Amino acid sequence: CASSLGRLSGQNNEQFF.

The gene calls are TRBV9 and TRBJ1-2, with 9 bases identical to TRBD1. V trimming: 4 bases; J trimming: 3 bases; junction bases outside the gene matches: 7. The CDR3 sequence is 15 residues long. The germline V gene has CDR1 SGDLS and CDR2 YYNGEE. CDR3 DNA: TGTGCCAGCAGCCGAACAGGGGGCGCTCACTATGGCTACACCTTC. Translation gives CASSRTGGAHYGYTF.

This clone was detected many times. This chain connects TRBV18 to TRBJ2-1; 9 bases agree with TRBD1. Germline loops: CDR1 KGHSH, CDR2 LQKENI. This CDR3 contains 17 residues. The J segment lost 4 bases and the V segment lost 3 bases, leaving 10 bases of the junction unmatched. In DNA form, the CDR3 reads TGTGCCAGCTCACCCACCACGATACAGGGGGCTTACAATGAGCAGTTCTTC. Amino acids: CASSPTTIQGAYNEQFF.